These T cell receptor beta chains were read from a single sample in a study of T cells after yellow fever vaccination. TCRdb processed the 5' RACE reads anew with MiXCR; each CDR3 protein has one entry. This table holds around 600,000 distinct CDR3 sequences, about 12% found once. The sample here was PBMCs, taken on the day of the yellow fever booster vaccination. These receptors were taken from a man younger than 45 who received the YFV17D yellow fever vaccine. CDR3s include the opening cysteine and the closing phenylalanine or tryptophan. Each record gives: clone size, V gene, J gene, D gene, CDR3 DNA, CDR3 protein. A D gene is named only where the DNA matches it firmly. Size tells how often a clone was seen (once, few, many) or the class of an expanded clone, and some rows leave it out.

few	TRBV6-2/TRBV6-3	TRBJ2-1	TRBD2	TGTGCCAGCAGTGACCCCGGGACTAGCGGGAGGGTCTACAATGAGCAGTTCTTC	CASSDPGTSGRVYNEQFF
NA	TRBV12-3/TRBV12-4	TRBJ2-7	NA	TGTGCCAGCAGTCTCGAGGGGTCATACGGCGAGCAGTACTTC	CASSLEGSYGEQYF
NA	TRBV5-1	TRBJ2-7	NA	TGCGCCAGCAGCTTGCCTGCCGACAGCTACGAGCAGTACTTC	CASSLPADSYEQYF
NA	TRBV6-2/TRBV6-3	TRBJ2-4	NA	TGTGCCAGCAGTTACTCAGGCAGGGGATTGAGCATTCAGTACTTC	CASSYSGRGLSIQYF
few	TRBV27	TRBJ2-7	TRBD1	TGTGCCAGCAGTCTGGGACAGAGCTCCTACGAGCAGTACTTC	CASSLGQSSYEQYF
NA	TRBV7-7	TRBJ2-1	TRBD1	TGTGCTAGCAGCTTAGCCCCGTCCGGGACAGGGGTTAACGAGCAGTTCTTC	CASSLAPSGTGVNEQFF
NA	TRBV4-3	TRBJ1-4	NA	TGCGCCAGCAGCCAAGATTATCATCTCCGTCGTGAAAAACTGTTTTTT	CASSQDYHLRREKLFF
NA	TRBV7-9	TRBJ1-1	NA	TGTGCCAGCAGCTTAATGGTCTTGGGGGAGAACACTGAAGCTTTCTTT	CASSLMVLGENTEAFF
many	TRBV12-3/TRBV12-4	TRBJ1-3	NA	TGTGCCAGCAGTTTACACGAAAACACCATATATTTT	CASSLHENTIYF
NA	TRBV5-1	TRBJ2-3	NA	TGCGCCAGCAGCTTGGCCGTTGGGGGGTCTAGCACAGATACGCAGTATTTT	CASSLAVGGSSTDTQYF
few	TRBV7-2	TRBJ2-3	TRBD2	TGTGCCAGCAGCTCCCGGACTAGCGGGAGCTCAGATACGCAGTATTTT	CASSSRTSGSSDTQYF
few	TRBV20-1	TRBJ2-3	TRBD2	TGCAGCCAGACTAGCGGGGGCACAGATACGCAGTATTTT	CSQTSGGTDTQYF
NA	TRBV20-1	TRBJ1-5	NA	TGCAGTGCTAGTTCTCCCCTCGGCGGTCAGCCCCAGCATTTT	CSASSPLGGQPQHF
many	TRBV7-9	TRBJ2-5	TRBD2	TGTGCCAGCAGCTCTACAGCGGGAACTGGGGAGACCCAGTACTTC	CASSSTAGTGETQYF
NA	TRBV5-1	TRBJ2-7	TRBD2	TGCGCCAGCACCCTGGGTGGGACTAGCGGTACCTACGAGCAGTACTTC	CASTLGGTSGTYEQYF
many	TRBV29-1	TRBJ2-6	NA	TGCAGCGCGGGTAGGGGGGCCAACGTCCTGACTTTC	CSAGRGANVLTF
many	TRBV5-1	TRBJ2-6	NA	TGCGCCAGCAGCTTGGAGGGTAGGAATAACGTCCTGACTTTC	CASSLEGRNNVLTF
few	TRBV20-1	TRBJ2-2	NA	TGCAGTGCTAGACCCATAACCGGGGAGCTGTTTTTT	CSARPITGELFF
NA	TRBV5-1	TRBJ2-7	NA	TGCGCCAGCGCTTTAACCGGACAGCTTCGCGGGCACTACGAGCAGTACTTC	CASALTGQLRGHYEQYF
NA	TRBV20-1	TRBJ2-7	TRBD2	TGCTGTGCTAGAGATCGGTGGCGGGAGGCCTCCTACGAGCAGTACTTC	CCARDRWREASYEQYF
NA	TRBV3-1	TRBJ1-1	NA	TGTGCCAGCAGCCTTCAGGGTGGCGCTGAAGCTTTCTTT	CASSLQGGAEAFF
NA	TRBV20-1	TRBJ2-2	TRBD1	TGCAGTGCTAGACGGGCAGGGGGAGGGGAGCTGTTTTTT	CSARRAGGGELFF
NA	TRBV7-6	TRBJ2-7	TRBD1	TGTGCCAGCAGCCAGGCCACAGGGGCTAATTCCTACGAGCAGTACTTC	CASSQATGANSYEQYF
few	TRBV6-5	TRBJ2-3	NA	TGTGCCAGCAGTTACAGCTACACAGATACGCAGTATTTT	CASSYSYTDTQYF
NA	TRBV7-2	TRBJ2-7	TRBD2	TGTGCCAGCAGCTTGGGGACTAGCCTCTACGAGCAGTACTTC	CASSLGTSLYEQYF
NA	TRBV7-6	TRBJ2-1	NA	TGTGCCAGCAGCTTGGGGGGAAGGTACTACAATGAGCAGTTCTTC	CASSLGGRYYNEQFF
NA	TRBV6-4	TRBJ1-1	NA	TGTGCCAGCAGTGAGAGGGACAACACTGAAGCTTTCTTT	CASSERDNTEAFF
few	TRBV18	TRBJ2-1	NA	TGTGCCAGCCTCCCTGGGGCAACTTTATACAATGAGCAGTTCTTC	CASLPGATLYNEQFF
few	TRBV7-2	TRBJ2-1	TRBD2	TGTGCCAGCAGCTCGACGGGACTAGCGGGAGTAGGGCAGTTCTTC	CASSSTGLAGVGQFF
few	TRBV9	TRBJ2-1	NA	TGTGCCAGCAGCGTAGATGTTGGCGAGCAGTTCTTC	CASSVDVGEQFF
NA	TRBV4-3	TRBJ2-1	TRBD2	TGCGCCAGCAGCCCTGGACTAGCGACCAATGAGCAGTTCTTC	CASSPGLATNEQFF
few	TRBV6-2/TRBV6-3	TRBJ2-3	NA	TGTGCCAGCAGCCCCCTGGCGAGGACCACAGATACGCAGTATTTT	CASSPLARTTDTQYF
few	TRBV5-4	TRBJ2-3	NA	TGTGCCAGCAGCCTCCGGGACATTAATACGCAGTATTTT	CASSLRDINTQYF
few	TRBV5-4	TRBJ2-2	NA	TGTGCCAGCAGCTTGGAGGACACTAACACCGGGGAGCTGTTTTTT	CASSLEDTNTGELFF
NA	TRBV5-1	TRBJ2-2	NA	TGCGCCAGCGGTGAATCGCCCGGGGAGCTGTTTTTT	CASGESPGELFF
many	TRBV6-5	TRBJ2-4	NA	TGTGCCAGCAGTTCCCCCACGTCAACGGGAAACATTCAGTACTTC	CASSSPTSTGNIQYF
many	TRBV5-1	TRBJ1-1	NA	TGCGCCAGCAGCTTGGGGGTCGGGACTGAAGCTTTCTTT	CASSLGVGTEAFF
NA	TRBV7-9	TRBJ1-2	TRBD1	TGTGCCAGCAGCCTCGGACAGGATTACAACTATGGCTACACCTTC	CASSLGQDYNYGYTF
many	TRBV20-1	TRBJ2-1	NA	TGCAGTGCTAGGAGTACGGGACACAACAATGAGCAGTTCTTC	CSARSTGHNNEQFF
few	TRBV19	TRBJ2-5	TRBD1	TGTGCCAGTAGTAGGCCTCCGACAGGGGGCCCACAAGAGACCCAGTACTTC	CASSRPPTGGPQETQYF
few	TRBV5-1	TRBJ1-4	TRBD1	TGCGCCAGCAGCCGAGGAGAGACAGGGCGTTATGAAAAACTGTTTTTT	CASSRGETGRYEKLFF
NA	TRBV11-2	TRBJ2-7	TRBD2	TGTGCCAGCAGCTTGGATCGGACTAGCGGGAGCTTAGCCTACGAGCAGTACTTC	CASSLDRTSGSLAYEQYF
NA	TRBV7-2	TRBJ2-1	NA	TGTGCCAGCAGTCTCGACCAGTACAATGAGCAGTTCTTC	CASSLDQYNEQFF
NA	TRBV20-1	TRBJ2-2	TRBD2	TGCAGTGCTAGACTAGCGGGCGCGAACACCGGGGAGCTGTTTTTT	CSARLAGANTGELFF
NA	TRBV23-1	TRBJ2-7	NA	TGCGCCAGCAGTCAGACAACAGGAGACCCTGCCTACGAGCAGTACTTC	CASSQTTGDPAYEQYF
many	TRBV7-6	TRBJ2-2	NA	TGTGCCAGCAGCTTGGTTCCGAACACCGGGGAGCTGTTTTTT	CASSLVPNTGELFF
many	TRBV6-1	TRBJ2-1	TRBD2	TGTGCCAGCAGTCAGACTAGCGGAAGATACAATGAGCAGTTCTTC	CASSQTSGRYNEQFF
many	TRBV12-3/TRBV12-4	TRBJ2-3	TRBD2	TGTGCCAGCAGTTTGTCAGGTGGCGGGAGGGCAGATACGCAGTATTTT	CASSLSGGGRADTQYF
few	TRBV12-3/TRBV12-4	TRBJ1-4	NA	TGTGCCAGCAGTTTAGGTTCTTTGGGACGGCGAGTTGAAAAACTGTTTTTT	CASSLGSLGRRVEKLFF
many	TRBV12-3/TRBV12-4	TRBJ2-5	NA	TGTGCCAGCAGTTCTCGACACCTTGGGGGTGAGACCCAGTACTTC	CASSSRHLGGETQYF
few	TRBV28	TRBJ2-3	TRBD1	TGTGCCAGCAGGGGCACAGGGGACACAGATACGCAGTATTTT	CASRGTGDTDTQYF
few	TRBV6-2/TRBV6-3	TRBJ2-5	TRBD2	TGTGCCAGCACCCCGCAACTAGCGGGAGGGTGGAAGACCCAGTACTTC	CASTPQLAGGWKTQYF
few	TRBV3-1	TRBJ2-7	NA	TGTGCCAGCAGCCGAGGGGGGACAGCAACCTACGAGCAGTACTTC	CASSRGGTATYEQYF
NA	TRBV28	TRBJ2-4	NA	TGTGCCAGCAGGCAAGGTCAACACAAAAACATTCAGTACTTC	CASRQGQHKNIQYF